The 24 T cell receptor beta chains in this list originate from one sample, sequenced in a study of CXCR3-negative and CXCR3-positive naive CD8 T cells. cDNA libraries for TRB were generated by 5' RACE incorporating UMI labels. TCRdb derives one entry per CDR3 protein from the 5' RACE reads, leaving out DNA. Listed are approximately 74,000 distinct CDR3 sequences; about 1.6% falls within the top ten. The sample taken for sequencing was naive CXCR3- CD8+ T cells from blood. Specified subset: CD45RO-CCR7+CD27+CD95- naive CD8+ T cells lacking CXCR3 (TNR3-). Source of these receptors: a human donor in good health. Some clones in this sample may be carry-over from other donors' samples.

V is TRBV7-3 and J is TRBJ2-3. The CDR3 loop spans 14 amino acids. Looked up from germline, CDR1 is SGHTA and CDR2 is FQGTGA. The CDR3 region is CASSLRGGTDTQYF.

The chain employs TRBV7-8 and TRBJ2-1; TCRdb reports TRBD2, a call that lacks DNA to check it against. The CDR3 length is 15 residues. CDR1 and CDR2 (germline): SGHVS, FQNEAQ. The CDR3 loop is CASSHSGLARNEQFF.

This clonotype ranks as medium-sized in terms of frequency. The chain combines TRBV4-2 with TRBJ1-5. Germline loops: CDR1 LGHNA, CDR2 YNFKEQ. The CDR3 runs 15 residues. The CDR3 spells CASSQEHEAYQPQHF.

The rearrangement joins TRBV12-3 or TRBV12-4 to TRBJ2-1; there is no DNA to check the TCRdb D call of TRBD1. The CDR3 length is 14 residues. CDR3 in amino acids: CASSLAWGHNEQFF.

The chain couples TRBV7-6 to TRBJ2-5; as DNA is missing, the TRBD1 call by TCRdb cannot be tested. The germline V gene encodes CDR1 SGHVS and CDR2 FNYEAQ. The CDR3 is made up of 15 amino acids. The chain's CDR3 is CASSHTPGHQETQYF.

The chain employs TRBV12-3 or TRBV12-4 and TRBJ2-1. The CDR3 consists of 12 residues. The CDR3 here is CASSLSADEQFF.

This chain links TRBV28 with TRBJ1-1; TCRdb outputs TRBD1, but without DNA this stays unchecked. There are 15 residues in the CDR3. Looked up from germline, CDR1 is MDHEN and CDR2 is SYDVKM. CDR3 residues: CASSSSRQGRTEAFF.

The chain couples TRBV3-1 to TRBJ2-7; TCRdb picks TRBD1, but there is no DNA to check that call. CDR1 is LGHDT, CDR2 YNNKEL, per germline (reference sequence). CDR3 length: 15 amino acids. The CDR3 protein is CASSHRDSFPLEQYF.

Here the CDR3 reads CASSQERTDYNEQFF. J is TRBJ2-1 and V is TRBV4-2. CDR3 length: 15 amino acids. Germline CDR1 LGHNA, CDR2 YNFKEQ.

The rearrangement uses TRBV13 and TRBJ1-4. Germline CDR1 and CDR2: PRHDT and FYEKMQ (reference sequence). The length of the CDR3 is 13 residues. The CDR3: CASSLSANEKLFF.

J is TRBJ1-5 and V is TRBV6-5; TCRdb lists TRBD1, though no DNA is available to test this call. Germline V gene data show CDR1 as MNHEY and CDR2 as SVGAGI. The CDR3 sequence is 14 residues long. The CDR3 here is CATRDTPGGQPQHF.

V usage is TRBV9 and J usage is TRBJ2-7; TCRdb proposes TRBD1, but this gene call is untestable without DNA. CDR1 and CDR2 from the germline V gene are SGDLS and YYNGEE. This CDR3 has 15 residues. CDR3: CASSVTSGGAYEQYF.

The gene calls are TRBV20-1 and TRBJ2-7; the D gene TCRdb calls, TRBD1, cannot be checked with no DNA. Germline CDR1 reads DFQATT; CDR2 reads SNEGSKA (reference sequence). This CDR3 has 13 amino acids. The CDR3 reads CSQRGRGSYEQYF.

This CDR3 reads CASAEDSSYNEQFF. The chain joins TRBV2 to TRBJ2-1. CDR1 and CDR2 from the germline V gene are SNHLY and FYNNEI. This CDR3 has 14 residues.

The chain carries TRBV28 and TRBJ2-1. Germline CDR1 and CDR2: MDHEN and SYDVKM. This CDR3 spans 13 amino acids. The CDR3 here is CASSLTVNNEQFF.

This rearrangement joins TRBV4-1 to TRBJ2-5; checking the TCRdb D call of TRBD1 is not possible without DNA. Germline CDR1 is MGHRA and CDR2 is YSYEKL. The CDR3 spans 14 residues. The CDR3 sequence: CASSQVGGAETQYF.

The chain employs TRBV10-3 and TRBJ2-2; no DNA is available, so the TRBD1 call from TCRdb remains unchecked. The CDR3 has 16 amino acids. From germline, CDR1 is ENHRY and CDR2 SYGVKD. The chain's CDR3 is CAISEIGGSNTGELFF.

The CDR3 sequence: CASSLWTGVDEQYF. V gene TRBV12-3 or TRBV12-4 combines with J gene TRBJ2-7; TCRdb calls TRBD1, which cannot be checked without DNA. The CDR3 totals 14 residues.

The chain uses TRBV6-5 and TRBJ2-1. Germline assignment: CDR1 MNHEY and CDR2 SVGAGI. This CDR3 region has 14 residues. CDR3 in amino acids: CASRERGSYNEQFF.

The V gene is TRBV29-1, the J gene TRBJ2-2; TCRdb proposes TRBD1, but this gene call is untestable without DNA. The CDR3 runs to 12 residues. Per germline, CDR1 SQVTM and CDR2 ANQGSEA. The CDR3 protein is CSAWRGTGELFF.

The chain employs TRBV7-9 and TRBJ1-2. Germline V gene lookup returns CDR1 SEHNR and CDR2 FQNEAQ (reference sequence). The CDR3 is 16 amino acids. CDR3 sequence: CASSFAPQGTDYGYTF. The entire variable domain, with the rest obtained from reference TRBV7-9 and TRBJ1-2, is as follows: DTGVSQNPRHKITKRGQNVTFRCDPISEHNRLYWYRQTLGQGPEFLTYFQNEAQLEKSRLLSDRFSAERPKGSFSTLEIQRTEQGDSAMYLCASSFAPQGTDYGYTFGSGTRLTVV.

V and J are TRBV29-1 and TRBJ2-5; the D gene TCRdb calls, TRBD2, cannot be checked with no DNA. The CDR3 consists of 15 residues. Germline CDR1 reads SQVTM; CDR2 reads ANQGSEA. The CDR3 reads CSVTTTSVGGETQYF.

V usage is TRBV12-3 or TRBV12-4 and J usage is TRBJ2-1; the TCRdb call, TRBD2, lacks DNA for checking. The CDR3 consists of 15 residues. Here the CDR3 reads CASSPTSRNYNEQFF.

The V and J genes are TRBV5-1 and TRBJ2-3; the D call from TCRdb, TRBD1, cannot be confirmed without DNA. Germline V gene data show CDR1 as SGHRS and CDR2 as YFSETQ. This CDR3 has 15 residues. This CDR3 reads CASSLLGVSTDTQYF.